These 25 T cell receptor beta chains were all obtained from the same sample, sequenced in a study of PD-1 blockade in classical Hodgkin lymphoma. The protocol was immunoSEQ multiplex PCR, while the TCRdb copy is restricted to in-frame clones and leaves out a portion. The table shows around 25,000 clones, with roughly 80% occurring only once. Every one of the patients relapsed after autologous stem cell transplantation (brentuximab vedotin exposure was variable). Specimen: peripheral blood mononuclear cells (PBMCs), collected before the second cycle of nivolumab. The receptor set was obtained from a human donor with classical Hodgkin lymphoma.

This clone was counted once. The CDR3 DNA reads TGCGCCAGCAGTGACTGGCTAGCGGGCGGCAGCTCCTACAATGAGCAGTTCTTC. It is translated as CASSDWLAGGSSYNEQFF. V is TRBV10-1 and J is TRBJ2-1; 8 nucleotides agree with TRBD2. This CDR3 is built from 18 residues. In germline, CDR1 is WNHNN, CDR2 SYGVQD (reference sequence). After removal of 3 bases from V and 0 bases from J, the junction contained 10 bases not matched to a gene.

Regarding this clone: At one end, the junction sequence differs from germline, possibly due to a read error. V usage is TRBV28 and J usage is TRBJ2-5; possible D gene TRBD1, 5 bases. From germline, CDR1 is MDHEN and CDR2 SYDVKM. The CDR3 length is 11 residues. CDR3 in DNA: TGTGTCAGCCAGGGCAGGGAGACCCAGTACTTC. Protein sequence: CVSQGRETQYF.

This clone was counted a single time. The chain joins TRBV9 to TRBJ2-5, with TRBD1 identical over 8 bases. In germline, CDR1 is SGDLS, CDR2 YYNGEE. The CDR3 covers 14 residues. The V segment lost 4 bases and the J segment 2 bases; nucleotides outside the gene matches: 4. The CDR3 DNA reads TGTGCCAGCAGCATAGGGACAGGTCAAGAGACCCAGTACTTC. Residues: CASSIGTGQETQYF.

The chain uses TRBV19 and TRBJ2-1; D unclear. The CDR3 has 14 residues. From germline, CDR1 is LNHDA and CDR2 SQIVND (reference sequence). V was clipped by 4 bases and J by 1 base, with 8 bases between them. In nucleotides, the CDR3 is TGTGCCAGTAGTAAGGCGCTATCCTACAATGAGCAGTTCTTC. Translating gives CASSKALSYNEQFF.

The chain employs TRBV11-3 and TRBJ1-1; D might be TRBD1 (5 bases). The CDR3 runs to 12 residues. V shed 1 base and J shed 7 bases, with 7 bases lying between them. Per the germline V gene, CDR1 is SGHNT and CDR2 is YENEEA. The CDR3 sequence: CASSLAGDEAFF. CDR3 nucleotide sequence: TGTGCCAGCAGCTTAGCGGGGGATGAAGCTTTCTTT.

This sequence joins TRBV5-1 and TRBJ2-6, with D maybe TRBD2 (5 bases). The germline V gene has CDR1 SGHRS and CDR2 YFSETQ. Trimming shortened V by 2 bases and J by 4 bases, and 10 bases separated the two germline ends. This CDR3 has 15 residues. In DNA form, the CDR3 reads TGCGCCAGCAGCTTAGAAGGGAGCGGGGCCAACGTCCTGACTTTC. It is translated as CASSLEGSGANVLTF.

V gene TRBV27 combines with J gene TRBJ2-7, with a tentative D call TRBD1 (6 bases). Looked up from germline, CDR1 is MNHEY and CDR2 is SMNVEV (reference sequence). The CDR3 loop spans 13 amino acids. The V end was cut by 6 bases, the J end by 3 bases, with 12 bases between. CDR3 protein: CASSLTGSYEQYF. CDR3 nucleotide sequence: TGTGCCAGCAGCCTGACAGGTAGCTACGAGCAGTACTTC.

The V call is TRBV2, the J call TRBJ1-5, with D uncertain. V was trimmed by 4 bases and J by 4 bases, leaving 14 bases between them. In germline, CDR1 is SNHLY, CDR2 FYNNEI. CDR3 length: 15 amino acids. DNA for the CDR3: TGTGCCAGCAGTGGGGTTGGAGGAGGAAATCAGCCCCAGCATTTT. Translation: CASSGVGGGNQPQHF.

The genes are TRBV20-1 and TRBJ1-1, with 7 bases lining up with TRBD1. Losses at the gene ends were 3 bases for V and 14 bases for J; bases not matched to a gene: 6. Germline CDR1 and CDR2: DFQATT and SNEGSKA (reference sequence). The CDR3 runs 10 residues. CDR3 in DNA: TGCAGTGCTAGTATACAGGGGAAGTTCTTT. Residues: CSASIQGKFF.

The chain has TRBV5-1 and TRBJ2-7; no clear D gene. Germline V gene lookup returns CDR1 SGHRS and CDR2 YFSETQ. V shed 0 bases and J shed 6 bases, with 10 bases lying between them. This CDR3 is built from 13 residues. The CDR3 region is CASSLALGLEQYF. CDR3 in DNA: TGCGCCAGCAGCTTGGCCTTAGGGCTCGAGCAGTACTTC.

CDR3 bases: TGCAGTGCTAGTATGGTACTCGGCTACACCTTC. Translating gives CSASMVLGYTF. V gene TRBV20-1 combines with J gene TRBJ1-2; D call uncertain. This CDR3 spans 11 amino acids. Trimming cost V 3 bases and J 8 bases, with 10 bases left between them. Germline V gives CDR1 DFQATT, CDR2 SNEGSKA (reference sequence).

V usage is TRBV6-5 and J usage is TRBJ1-1; D might be TRBD1 (5 bases). This CDR3 spans 14 amino acids. Germline CDR1 and CDR2: MNHEY and SVGAGI. Trimming removed 2 bases from V and 3 bases from J, with 10 bases in between. CDR3 DNA: TGTGCCAGCAGTTACCAGGGTGTTTACACTGAAGCTTTCTTT. This sequence encodes CASSYQGVYTEAFF.

The chain employs TRBV6-1 and TRBJ2-7; 7 bases are a match to TRBD2. The V segment lost 3 bases and the J segment 4 bases; nucleotides outside the gene matches: 3. Germline V gene lookup returns CDR1 MNHNS and CDR2 SASEGT. The CDR3 length is 13 residues. CDR3 loop: CASSDGRGYEQYF. The CDR3, as DNA: TGTGCCAGCAGTGATGGGCGGGGGTACGAGCAGTACTTC.

The chain has TRBV7-9 and TRBJ1-1; tentative D call: TRBD1 (5 bases). This CDR3 is built from 13 residues. V gave up 6 bases and J gave up 2 bases, with 10 bases separating them. CDR1 and CDR2 from the germline V gene are SEHNR and FQNEAQ (reference sequence). The CDR3 sequence: CASRGDFNTEAFF. The CDR3, as DNA: TGTGCCAGCAGAGGGGACTTTAACACTGAAGCTTTCTTT.

The rearrangement links TRBV2 to TRBJ2-7; D remains unclear. The CDR3 is made up of 10 amino acids. Germline lookup yields CDR1 SNHLY and CDR2 FYNNEI. Trimming removed 8 bases from V and 3 bases from J, with 5 bases in between. The CDR3 loop reads CASQNYEQYF. The CDR3 region has the DNA TGTGCCAGCCAGAACTACGAGCAGTACTTC.

J is TRBJ1-1 and V is TRBV9; no definite D call. V lost 4 bases and J lost 4, with 17 bases in between. The CDR3 covers 15 residues. CDR1 and CDR2 from the germline V gene are SGDLS and YYNGEE. The CDR3 here is CASSPIGRVGTEAFF. DNA of the CDR3: TGTGCCAGCAGCCCCATCGGACGGGTGGGCACTGAAGCTTTCTTT. The full variable domain, rest sourced from reference TRBV9 and TRBJ1-1, is DSGVTQTPKHLITATGQRVTLRCSPRSGDLSVYWYQQSLDQGLQFLIQYYNGEERAKGNILERFSAQQFPDLHSELNLSSLELGDSALYFCASSPIGRVGTEAFFGQGTRLTVV.

This chain connects TRBV5-6 to TRBJ2-3, with 11 bases that match TRBD2. The CDR3 has 16 residues. V shed 4 bases and J 2 bases; nucleotides not matched to a gene: 6. Looked up from germline, CDR1 is SGHDT and CDR2 is YYEEEE. The CDR3 DNA is TGTGCCAGCAGCCTCGGGACTAGCGGCTACACAGATACGCAGTATTTT. Encoded protein: CASSLGTSGYTDTQYF.

In its sample, this clone was seen once. The chain couples TRBV6-5 to TRBJ2-7; D is undetermined. Germline CDR1 is MNHEY and CDR2 is SVGAGI. Trimming took 0 bases from V and 3 from J, leaving 9 bases between them. The CDR3 is made up of 14 amino acids. This CDR3 reads CASSYSMGSYEQYF. For the CDR3, the DNA is TGTGCCAGCAGTTACTCGATGGGCAGCTACGAGCAGTACTTC.

This chain uses TRBV29-1 with TRBJ1-1; D is unclear. CDR1 and CDR2 (germline): SQVTM, ANQGSEA. Trimming removed 7 bases at V and 3 bases at J, with 15 bases between. The CDR3 spans 13 residues. In nucleotides, the CDR3 is TGCAGCGCCGCAAAGAGGGCGGACACTGAAGCTTTCTTT. Translation: CSAAKRADTEAFF.

The V call is TRBV10-3, the J call TRBJ2-7; the D is unclear. The CDR3 is made up of 14 amino acids. The ends were cut back, 7 bases at V and 6 bases at J, with 19 bases in the middle. Looked up from germline, CDR1 is ENHRY and CDR2 is SYGVKD. The CDR3 loop is CAINPGLVLSEQYF. For the CDR3, the DNA is TGTGCCATCAACCCTGGGCTCGTCCTCTCCGAGCAGTACTTC.

V gene TRBV4-3 combines with J gene TRBJ2-2, with 9 nucleotides matching TRBD1. This CDR3 region has 15 residues. The trim removed 0 bases at V and 7 bases at J, leaving 3 bases unmatched. Germline CDR1 LGHNA, CDR2 YSLEER. The chain's CDR3 is CASSQDRDRVGELFF. The CDR3 nucleotides are TGCGCCAGCAGCCAAGATCGGGACAGGGTCGGGGAGCTGTTTTTT.

The rearrangement joins TRBV29-1 to TRBJ1-1, with no clear D. The CDR3 consists of 12 residues. Per the germline V gene, CDR1 is SQVTM and CDR2 is ANQGSEA. Trimming stripped 4 bases from V and 7 bases from J, with 13 bases between. CDR3 in DNA: TGCAGCGTTGTGGCAGCCTCGGGTGAAGCTTTCTTT. It yields the protein CSVVAASGEAFF. Variable domain in full (rest from reference TRBV29-1 and TRBJ1-1): SAVISQKPSRDICQRGTSLTIQCQVDSQVTMMFWYRQQPGQSLTLIATANQGSEATYESGFVIDKFPISRPNLTFSTLTVSNMSPEDSSIYLCSVVAASGEAFFGQGTRLTVV.

J is TRBJ1-4 and V is TRBV15; D is ambiguous. This CDR3 contains 15 residues. Trimming removed 0 bases at V and 3 bases at J, with 8 bases between. In germline, CDR1 is LNHNV, CDR2 YYDKDF (reference sequence). CDR3: CATSRDLVANEKLFF. In nucleotides, the CDR3 is TGTGCCACCAGCAGAGACCTTGTCGCTAATGAAAAACTGTTTTTT.

The J gene is TRBJ1-5, the V gene TRBV4-3; D unclear. This CDR3 is 16 amino acids long. V lost 0 bases, J lost 6 bases, and 15 bases lay in between. Germline V CDR1 and CDR2: LGHNA, YSLEER. The CDR3 spells CASSQDWAGLGQPQHF. The DNA of the CDR3 is TGCGCCAGCAGCCAAGATTGGGCAGGTCTTGGTCAGCCCCAGCATTTT.

V is TRBV2 and J is TRBJ2-7, with 8 bases matching TRBD2. This CDR3 has 12 residues. V was pared by 6 bases and J by 5 bases, with 3 bases of the junction left unmatched. CDR1 and CDR2 from the germline V gene are SNHLY and FYNNEI. CDR3 loop: CASSFGGDEQYF. CDR3 sequence (DNA): TGTGCCAGCAGCTTCGGGGGGGACGAGCAGTACTTC.